One and the same sample provided the 26 T cell receptor beta chains below, sequenced in a study of cytomegalovirus exposure and HLA in healthy donors. The primer mix had 60 Vbeta and 13 Jbeta primers. Clones were sequenced by immunoSEQ multiplex PCR, and TCRdb holds only the in-frame ones, with some missing. The sample lists 120,000 or so clones; 55% to 75% were seen once. Source material: PBMCs. These receptors were obtained from a man between 25 and 39 years old in good health and CMV-seropositive.

This clone was recorded once. The chain combines TRBV5-1 with TRBJ2-7; D might be TRBD2 (5 bases). CDR1 SGHRS and CDR2 YFSETQ come from the germline V gene. Trimming removed 0 bases at V and 6 bases at J, with 10 bases between. CDR3 length equals 13 residues. CDR3 amino acids: CASSLGGHGEQYF. Here the CDR3 DNA reads TGCGCCAGCAGCTTGGGAGGGCATGGCGAGCAGTACTTC.

The rearrangement joins TRBV5-4 to TRBJ2-3; a possible D gene is TRBD2 (6 bases). Per germline, CDR1 SGHNT and CDR2 YYREEE (reference sequence). The CDR3 spans 14 residues. The germline V and J ends were trimmed by 3 bases and 6 bases, with 14 bases remaining between them. CDR3 in DNA: TGTGCCAGCAGCTCTCGTACTAGCCCCGATACGCAGTATTTT. Translating gives CASSSRTSPDTQYF.

This chain connects TRBV11-2 to TRBJ1-4, with D perhaps matching TRBD1 (5 bases). The CDR3 sequence is 17 residues long. V lost 1 base and J lost 0, with 12 bases in between. Germline V lookup: CDR1 SGHAT, CDR2 FQNNGV. The CDR3 is CASSLVRGVATNEKLFF. As DNA, the CDR3 is TGTGCCAGCAGCTTAGTTCGGGGGGTTGCAACTAATGAAAAACTGTTTTTT.

The chain employs TRBV5-1 and TRBJ2-5; D is unclear. The CDR3 is 12 residues long. The V end lost 0 bases, the J end lost 5 bases, and 5 bases lay between the germline ends. From germline, CDR1 is SGHRS and CDR2 YFSETQ. The CDR3 sequence: CASSLAGETQYF. In DNA, the CDR3 is TGCGCCAGCAGCTTGGCCGGGGAGACCCAGTACTTC.

The chain couples TRBV6-1 to TRBJ2-3, with 8 bases fitting TRBD2. CDR3 length: 14 residues. Trimming cost V 8 bases and J 4 bases; bases outside gene matches: 8. Germline V gene lookup returns CDR1 MNHNS and CDR2 SASEGT. CDR3 sequence (DNA): TGTGCCAGCCGTAAGCGGGAGTTATCAGATACGCAGTATTTT. Its translation is CASRKRELSDTQYF.

The chain has TRBV25-1 and TRBJ2-7, with 12 nucleotides matching TRBD1. CDR1 and CDR2 (germline): MGHDK, SYGVNS. This CDR3 has 13 residues. With 8 bases clipped from V and 2 bases from J, the junction kept 1 base outside the gene matches. The CDR3 region has the DNA TGTGCCAGCGGGACAGGGGGCGCCTACGAGCAGTACTTC. This translates into CASGTGGAYEQYF.

The chain links TRBV11-3 to TRBJ2-3; 12 bases map to TRBD2. The CDR3 covers 17 residues. V lost 5 bases and J lost 0; bases outside the gene matches: 6. Germline-derived CDR1 and CDR2 are SGHNT and YENEEA. The CDR3 here is CASSPRTSGDSTDTQYF. The CDR3 DNA is TGTGCCAGCAGCCCCCGGACTAGCGGGGATAGCACAGATACGCAGTATTTT.

The chain employs TRBV11-2 and TRBJ2-1; 12 bases match TRBD2. The CDR3 has 17 residues. Trimming cost V 1 base and J 9 bases; bases outside gene matches: 10. The germline V gene encodes CDR1 SGHAT and CDR2 FQNNGV. CDR3 in DNA: TGTGCCAGCAGCTTAGTGGGCTTGACTAGCGGGAGCCGTGAGCAGTTCTTC. Amino acids: CASSLVGLTSGSREQFF. The variable domain in full, completed from reference TRBV11-2 and TRBJ2-1, reads EAGVAQSPRYKIIEKRQSVAFWCNPISGHATLYWYQQILGQGPKLLIQFQNNGVVDDSQLPKDRFSAERLKGVDSTLKIQPAKLEDSAVYLCASSLVGLTSGSREQFFGPGTRLTVL.

This clone showed up just a few times. The chain couples TRBV18 to TRBJ1-1; D unresolved. Trimming shortened V by 4 bases and J by 0 bases, and 6 bases separated the two germline ends. The germline gives CDR1 KGHSH, CDR2 LQKENI. This CDR3 region has 13 residues. The CDR3 loop reads CASSRQVNTEAFF. CDR3 in DNA: TGTGCCAGCTCACGGCAAGTGAACACTGAAGCTTTCTTT. Full variable domain (rest looked up from reference TRBV18 and TRBJ1-1): NAGVMQNPRHLVRRRGQEARLRCSPMKGHSHVYWYRQLPEEGLKFMVYLQKENIIDESGMPKERFSAEFPKEGPSILRIQQVVRGDSAAYFCASSRQVNTEAFFGQGTRLTVV.

The chain carries TRBV28 and TRBJ2-3; 7 nucleotides agree with TRBD2. J lost 4 bases, V lost 2 bases, and 3 bases had no gene match. The germline V gene encodes CDR1 MDHEN and CDR2 SYDVKM. The CDR3 runs 14 residues. CDR3 sequence (DNA): TGTGCCAGCAGTTTAAGGGAGGGATCAGATACGCAGTATTTT. Translating gives CASSLREGSDTQYF.

This clone was picked up a small number of times. V is TRBV9 and J is TRBJ2-1; TRBD2 is a possible D gene (6 bases). The V gene's germline CDR1 is SGDLS and CDR2 YYNGEE. This CDR3 comprises 15 residues. V gave up 0 bases and J gave up 5 bases, with 12 bases separating them. CDR3: CASSVGSGHHNEQFF. The CDR3 DNA reads as TGTGCCAGCAGCGTAGGGAGCGGGCACCACAATGAGCAGTTCTTC.

The chain recombines TRBV27 with TRBJ1-6; the D is unclear. CDR3 size: 12 residues. Germline values: CDR1 MNHEY, CDR2 SMNVEV (reference sequence). V was cut by 5 bases and J by 6 bases, with 5 bases left in between. In DNA, the CDR3 is TGTGCCAGCAGTCTCCGTAATTCACCCCTCCACTTT. Protein sequence: CASSLRNSPLHF.

This clone was seen just once. This chain joins TRBV5-1 and TRBJ2-7; a weak D match, TRBD2 (7 bases). CDR1 is SGHRS and CDR2 is YFSETQ in the germline V gene. The CDR3 is 16 residues long. V shed 4 bases and J shed 3 bases, with 20 bases lying between them. The CDR3 region has the DNA TGCGCCAGCAGCCATACCCTAGGGGGAGGGGACTACGAGCAGTACTTC. This encodes CASSHTLGGGDYEQYF.

V gene TRBV27 combines with J gene TRBJ2-1; 10 positions agree with TRBD2. V was clipped by 7 bases and J by 7 bases; unmatched bases: 10. The CDR3 has 15 amino acids. In germline, CDR1 is MNHEY, CDR2 SMNVEV (reference sequence). Here the CDR3 reads CASKSPAGGRNEQFF. The CDR3 DNA follows: TGTGCCAGCAAATCACCAGCGGGAGGGCGAAATGAGCAGTTCTTC.

The V call is TRBV7-2, the J call TRBJ2-7, with a possible D match to TRBD2 (6 bases). Germline CDR1 reads SGHTA; CDR2 reads FQGNSA. CDR3 length: 14 amino acids. The germline V and J ends were trimmed by 5 bases and 2 bases, with 13 bases remaining between them. The CDR3 DNA reads TGTGCCAGCAGCCCCCCTCCGGGAGCCTACGAGCAGTACTTC. This translates into CASSPPPGAYEQYF.

This clone was seen a handful of times. CDR3 loop: CASSHERGPSTDTQYF. As DNA, the CDR3 is TGTGCCAGCAGCCACGAGCGGGGACCTAGCACAGATACGCAGTATTTT. The gene calls are TRBV2 and TRBJ2-3; 7 bases agree with TRBD2. Germline CDR1 reads SNHLY; CDR2 reads FYNNEI. CDR3 length: 16 amino acids. With 6 bases clipped from V and 0 bases from J, the junction kept 9 bases outside the gene matches.

This clone was picked up a small number of times. The V gene is TRBV5-1, the J gene TRBJ1-3; D unclear. The V gene's germline CDR1 is SGHRS and CDR2 YFSETQ. The CDR3 totals 17 residues. V was trimmed by 4 bases and J by 0 bases, leaving 17 bases between them. The CDR3 region is CASSPIPGESSGNTIYF. The CDR3 DNA is TGCGCCAGCAGCCCCATACCCGGGGAATCCTCTGGAAACACCATATATTTT.

The V call is TRBV2, the J call TRBJ1-3; TRBD1 matches 7 bases. With 9 bases clipped from V and 3 bases from J, the junction kept 14 bases outside the gene matches. In germline, CDR1 is SNHLY, CDR2 FYNNEI. This CDR3 is 16 amino acids long. CDR3 region: CASQRDSSFGGNTIYF. DNA for the CDR3: TGTGCCAGTCAAAGGGACAGCTCCTTTGGTGGAAACACCATATATTTT.

The chain recombines TRBV4-3 with TRBJ1-6, with D possibly TRBD1 on 6 matching bases. CDR1 is LGHNA and CDR2 is YSLEER in the germline V gene. Trimming took off 2 bases at V and 8 bases at J, with 13 bases between the two ends. CDR3 length: 15 amino acids. The CDR3 nucleotides are TGCGCCAGCAGCCAAAGGGGGAAGGGGCATTCACCCCTCCACTTT. It specifies CASSQRGKGHSPLHF.

V gene TRBV9 combines with J gene TRBJ2-3; 7 bases are shared with TRBD2. Germline V lookup: CDR1 SGDLS, CDR2 YYNGEE. This CDR3 comprises 14 residues. With V trimmed by 2 bases and J by 4 bases, 4 bases remained unmatched. CDR3 DNA: TGTGCCAGCAGCGTTGTCAGCGGGGCAGATACGCAGTATTTT. As protein: CASSVVSGADTQYF.

The rearrangement joins TRBV15 to TRBJ2-7; tentative D call: TRBD1 (6 bases). This CDR3 region has 15 residues. Between the trimmed V and J ends, which lost 1 base and 2 bases, there was a span of 12 bases. Germline V gene sequence: CDR1 LNHNV, CDR2 YYDKDF (reference sequence). CDR3 in amino acids: CATSRGAQGTYEQYF. The CDR3 DNA is TGTGCCACCAGCAGAGGGGCACAGGGTACCTACGAGCAGTACTTC.

This clone was observed a handful of times. The chain combines TRBV19 with TRBJ2-1; maybe TRBD2 (5 bases). From germline, CDR1 is LNHDA and CDR2 SQIVND (reference sequence). The CDR3 has 14 amino acids. Trimming removed 2 bases at V and 2 bases at J, with 7 bases between. The CDR3 DNA sequence: TGTGCCAGTAGTATAAGCGGCGCCTACAATGAGCAGTTCTTC. It codes for CASSISGAYNEQFF.

The J gene is TRBJ1-1, the V gene TRBV6-6; D is possibly TRBD1 (6 bases). Germline V gene sequence: CDR1 MNHNY, CDR2 SVGAGI (reference sequence). This CDR3 is 16 amino acids long. Trimming removed 2 bases from V and 5 bases from J, with 18 bases in between. The DNA of the CDR3 is TGTGCCAGCAGTTACGACCCCCAAGGGGGACGTACTGAAGCTTTCTTT. This encodes CASSYDPQGGRTEAFF.

J is TRBJ2-3 and V is TRBV7-3, with 9 bases aligning to TRBD1. The CDR3 length is 13 residues. The V gene's germline CDR1 is SGHTA and CDR2 FQGTGA. The V segment lost 5 bases and the J segment 7 bases; nucleotides outside the gene matches: 4. The CDR3 DNA sequence: TGTGCCAGCAGCATAGGACAGGGGTATACGCAGTATTTT. This sequence encodes CASSIGQGYTQYF. Complete variable domain (other parts from reference TRBV7-3 and TRBJ2-3): GAGVSQTPSNKVTEKGKYVELRCDPISGHTALYWYRQSLGQGPEFLIYFQGTGAADDSGLPNDRFFAVRPEGSVSTLKIQRTERGDSAVYLCASSIGQGYTQYFGPGTRLTVL.

Regarding this clone: The sample carries other DNA sequences with the same CDR3. This chain connects TRBV27 to TRBJ2-3; 10 bases match TRBD2. With 2 bases clipped from V and 4 bases from J, the junction kept 6 bases outside the gene matches. The CDR3 spans 16 residues. Germline CDR1 is MNHEY and CDR2 is SMNVEV (reference sequence). CDR3 bases: TGTGCCAGCAGTTTAGGGCTAGCGGGAGCCGCAGATACGCAGTATTTT. Its protein is CASSLGLAGAADTQYF.

As concerns this clone: Germline is not matched at one junction end, which may reflect a read error. CDR3 sequence (DNA): TGCGCCAGCAGCTTGACATCGGGGGGAGGTTTTTGGCTCTTC. Translated, it gives CASSLTSGGGFWLF. This chain joins TRBV5-1 and TRBJ2-1; 7 positions match TRBD2. CDR1 and CDR2 from the germline V gene are SGHRS and YFSETQ. CDR3 length: 14 residues.